This passage covers 15 T cell receptor beta chains from one sample sequenced in a study of response to subunit inactivated influenza vaccine (dated by TCRdb to 2016 to 2019). Libraries came from RT-PCR. Sequencing relied on an Illumina HiSeq 2500. Starting from the raw public reads, TCRdb applied fastp trimming at Q25, assembled clones with MiXCR and retained in-frame beta chains. A single entry per CDR3 protein holds the most common genes and DNA from its merged rows. This sample holds about 500,000 distinct CDR3 sequences; approximately 15% were observed only once. 2.5% to 3.5% of the sample is in the top ten clones. The starting material was CD4+ T cells sorted from PBMCs, obtained around 25 months after vaccination. These receptors all stem from a man aged 50-75 years who received an inactivated influenza vaccine. Donor details come from another sample of the same person, matched by shared clones.

This clonotype was observed a few times. This chain connects TRBV7-6 to TRBJ2-3; 8 nucleotides agree with TRBD1. V lost 3 bases to trimming and J lost 8 bases; unmatched junction nucleotides: 10. The V gene's germline CDR1 is SGHVS and CDR2 FNYEAQ. The CDR3 contains 15 residues. CDR3 DNA: TGTGCCAGCAGCTTCAGGGGGCCCCCACACGGTACGCAGTATTTT. Residues: CASSFRGPPHGTQYF.

The V call is TRBV11-2, the J call TRBJ2-5; possibly TRBD1 for D (5 bases). The CDR3 runs to 15 residues. V was trimmed by 1 base and J by 6 bases, leaving 15 bases between them. CDR1 SGHAT and CDR2 FQNNGV come from the germline V gene. The CDR3 here is CASSLAPGMGKTQYF. The CDR3 DNA is TGTGCCAGCAGCTTAGCCCCAGGGATGGGCAAGACCCAGTACTTC.

The chain uses TRBV10-2 and TRBJ2-5; D may correspond to TRBD1 or TRBD2 (5 bases each). V was shortened by 2 bases and J by 8 bases, with 24 bases between the two germline ends. This CDR3 region has 17 residues. Germline V lookup: CDR1 WSHSY, CDR2 SAAADI. CDR3 residues: CASSEEHGWGPLPTQYF. CDR3 coding DNA: TGCGCCAGCAGTGAGGAACATGGATGGGGACCCCTCCCCACCCAGTACTTC.

This clonotype has more than one count but fewer than ten. V and J are TRBV25-1 and TRBJ2-7, with D hard to call. This CDR3 region has 12 residues. Germline CDR1 reads MGHDK; CDR2 reads SYGVNS. V was shortened by 1 base and J by 4 bases, with 5 bases between the two germline ends. The CDR3 DNA reads TGTGCCAGCAGTGAATTGGGATACGAGCAGTACTTC. Residues: CASSELGYEQYF.

This clonotype has only a few counts. J is TRBJ2-5 and V is TRBV3-1; no definite D call. The CDR3 loop spans 13 amino acids. V lost 0 bases, J lost 7 bases, and 9 bases lay in between. CDR1 LGHDT and CDR2 YNNKEL come from the germline V gene (reference sequence). The CDR3 DNA reads TGTGCCAGCAGCCAAGATCGCTCCGGGACCCAGTACTTC. Translation: CASSQDRSGTQYF.

The chain links TRBV6-5 to TRBJ2-7, with 8 bases aligning to TRBD2. This CDR3 is 14 amino acids long. The V gene end was trimmed by 5 bases and the J gene end by 7 bases; junction bases not matched to a gene: 10. From germline, CDR1 is MNHEY and CDR2 SVGAGI. CDR3 region: CASSTSGIGREQYF. For the CDR3, the DNA is TGTGCCAGCAGTACTAGCGGCATAGGAAGGGAGCAGTACTTC.

The chain joins TRBV6-1 to TRBJ2-2; a possible D gene is TRBD1 (6 bases). CDR1 and CDR2 (germline): MNHNS, SASEGT. CDR3 length: 14 amino acids. V lost 2 bases and J 3 bases, leaving 7 bases between the germline ends. The CDR3 here is CASSERTDTGELFF. The CDR3 DNA sequence: TGTGCCAGCAGTGAACGGACAGACACCGGGGAGCTGTTTTTT.

This chain uses TRBV4-3 with TRBJ2-3, with D unresolved. Trimming left V 1 base short and J 4 bases short, with 9 bases between. The CDR3 runs 14 residues. CDR1 LGHNA and CDR2 YSLEER come from the germline V gene. The CDR3 is CASSQAWESDTQYF. For the CDR3, the DNA is TGCGCCAGCAGCCAAGCCTGGGAATCAGATACGCAGTATTTT.

The chain has TRBV20-1 and TRBJ2-2, with D possibly being TRBD1 or TRBD2 (5 bases each). This CDR3 has 13 residues. Germline lookup yields CDR1 DFQATT and CDR2 SNEGSKA (reference sequence). Deletions cut 3 bases from V and 1 base from J, with 6 bases between. The chain's CDR3 is CSARGVNTGELFF. CDR3 bases: TGCAGTGCTAGGGGGGTGAACACCGGGGAGCTGTTTTTT.

The rearrangement links TRBV3-1 to TRBJ2-2, with D tentatively TRBD1 (6 bases). Trimming left V 5 bases short and J 4 bases short, with 17 bases between. The germline V gene encodes CDR1 LGHDT and CDR2 YNNKEL (reference sequence). This CDR3 is 16 amino acids long. The CDR3 DNA is TGTGCCAGCAGCGTCCGTGCCGGGACAAGCACCGGGGAGCTGTTTTTT. As protein: CASSVRAGTSTGELFF.

This clonotype came up a few times. The rearrangement links TRBV20-1 to TRBJ1-1; TRBD1 is a possible D gene (5 bases). The ends were cut back, 1 base at V and 3 bases at J, with 15 bases in the middle. The CDR3 has 15 amino acids. The V gene's germline CDR1 is DFQATT and CDR2 SNEGSKA (reference sequence). CDR3 coding DNA: TGCAGTGCTAGAGCGGGCTCTGGGGCCGACACTGAAGCTTTCTTT. It yields the protein CSARAGSGADTEAFF.

The V and J genes are TRBV20-1 and TRBJ2-7; a possible D gene is TRBD2 (6 bases). Germline V CDR1 and CDR2: DFQATT, SNEGSKA (reference sequence). This CDR3 is 15 amino acids long. The V gene lost 5 bases and the J gene lost 6 bases, with 23 bases spanning the gap. Here the CDR3 DNA reads TGCAGTGCTCCGATTGTACCGGGACTGGCGGTCGAGCAGTACTTC. Translation: CSAPIVPGLAVEQYF.

J is TRBJ1-4 and V is TRBV5-1, with 8 bases lining up with TRBD1. This CDR3 region has 15 residues. The trim removed 4 bases at V and 8 bases at J, leaving 10 bases unmatched. Germline V gene sequence: CDR1 SGHRS, CDR2 YFSETQ. Here the CDR3 DNA reads TGCGCCAGCAGCCCCGGGACAGGCGGGAACGAAAAACTGTTTTTT. It is translated as CASSPGTGGNEKLFF.

The chain carries TRBV28 and TRBJ2-1; D might be TRBD2 (5 bases). The V gene's germline CDR1 is MDHEN and CDR2 SYDVKM. The V gene lost 11 bases and the J gene lost 0 bases, with 14 bases spanning the gap. CDR3 size: 14 residues. CDR3 in DNA: TGTGCCTCCCTCGGGGAGCCCTCCTACAATGAGCAGTTCTTC. This gives the protein CASLGEPSYNEQFF.

This clonotype was observed at least ten times. The V call is TRBV20-1, the J call TRBJ2-1; TRBD2 matches 8 bases. The CDR3 extends over 15 amino acids. With V trimmed by 5 bases and J by 3 bases, 9 bases remained unmatched. The V gene's germline CDR1 is DFQATT and CDR2 SNEGSKA (reference sequence). CDR3 bases: TGCAGTGCTGCCGATAGCGGGGCCATCTACAATGAGCAGTTCTTC. The encoded protein is CSAADSGAIYNEQFF.